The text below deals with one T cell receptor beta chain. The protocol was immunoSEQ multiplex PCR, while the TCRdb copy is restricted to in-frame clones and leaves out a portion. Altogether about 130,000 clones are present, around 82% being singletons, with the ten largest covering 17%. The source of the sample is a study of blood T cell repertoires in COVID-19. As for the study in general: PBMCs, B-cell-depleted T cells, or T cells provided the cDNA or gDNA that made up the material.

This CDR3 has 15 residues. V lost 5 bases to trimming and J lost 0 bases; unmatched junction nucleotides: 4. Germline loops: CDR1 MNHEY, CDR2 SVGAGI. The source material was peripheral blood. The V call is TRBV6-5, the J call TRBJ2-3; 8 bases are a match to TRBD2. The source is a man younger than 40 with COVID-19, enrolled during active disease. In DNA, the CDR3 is TGTGCCAGCAGTCCTTCTAGCGGGAGCACAGATACGCAGTATTTT. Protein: CASSPSSGSTDTQYF.